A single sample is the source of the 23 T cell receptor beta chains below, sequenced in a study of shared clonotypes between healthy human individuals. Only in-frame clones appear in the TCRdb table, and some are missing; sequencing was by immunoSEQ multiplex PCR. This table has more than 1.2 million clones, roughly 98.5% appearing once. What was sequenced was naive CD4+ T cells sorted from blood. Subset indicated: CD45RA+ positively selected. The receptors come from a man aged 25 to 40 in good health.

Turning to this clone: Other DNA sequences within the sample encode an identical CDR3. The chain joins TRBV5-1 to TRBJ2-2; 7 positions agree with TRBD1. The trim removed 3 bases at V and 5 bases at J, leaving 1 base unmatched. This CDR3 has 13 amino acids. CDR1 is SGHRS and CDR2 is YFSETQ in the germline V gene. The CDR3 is CASSSQGTGELFF. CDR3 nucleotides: TGCGCCAGCAGCTCACAGGGGACCGGGGAGCTGTTTTTT. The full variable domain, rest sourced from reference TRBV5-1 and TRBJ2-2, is KAGVTQTPRYLIKTRGQQVTLSCSPISGHRSVSWYQQTPGQGLQFLFEYFSETQRNKGNFPGRFSGRQFSNSRSEMNVSTLELGDSALYLCASSSQGTGELFFGEGSRLTVL.

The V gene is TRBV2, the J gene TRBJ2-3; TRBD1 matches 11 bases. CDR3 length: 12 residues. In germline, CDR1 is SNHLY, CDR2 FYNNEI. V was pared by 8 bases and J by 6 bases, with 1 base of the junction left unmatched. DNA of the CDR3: TGTGCCAGCGGGGACAGGGGGGATACGCAGTATTTT. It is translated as CASGDRGDTQYF.

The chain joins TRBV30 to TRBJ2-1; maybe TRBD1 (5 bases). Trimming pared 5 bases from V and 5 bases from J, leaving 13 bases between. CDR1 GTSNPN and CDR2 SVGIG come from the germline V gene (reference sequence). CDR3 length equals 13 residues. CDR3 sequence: CAWGLDRDNEQFF. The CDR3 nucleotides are TGTGCCTGGGGGCTAGACAGAGACAATGAGCAGTTCTTC. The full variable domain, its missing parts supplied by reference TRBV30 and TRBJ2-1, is SQTIHQWPATLVQPVGSPLSLECTVEGTSNPNLYWYRQAAGRGLQLLFYSVGIGQISSEVPQNLSASRPQDRQFILSSKKLLLSDSGFYLCAWGLDRDNEQFFGPGTRLTVL.

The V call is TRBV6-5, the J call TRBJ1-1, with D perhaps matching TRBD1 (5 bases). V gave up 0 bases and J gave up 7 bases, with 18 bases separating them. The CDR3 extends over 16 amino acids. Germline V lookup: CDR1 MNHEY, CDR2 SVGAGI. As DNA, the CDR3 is TGTGCCAGCAGTTACTCGACACCACCCCAGGGCAGTGAAGCTTTCTTT. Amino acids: CASSYSTPPQGSEAFF.

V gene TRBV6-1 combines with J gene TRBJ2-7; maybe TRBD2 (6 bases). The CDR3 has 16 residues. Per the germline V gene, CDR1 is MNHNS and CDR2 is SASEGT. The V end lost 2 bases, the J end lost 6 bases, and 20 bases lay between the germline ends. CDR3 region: CASSEHGRRTPLEQYF. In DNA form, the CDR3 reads TGTGCCAGCAGTGAACATGGGAGGAGGACCCCCCTCGAGCAGTACTTC.

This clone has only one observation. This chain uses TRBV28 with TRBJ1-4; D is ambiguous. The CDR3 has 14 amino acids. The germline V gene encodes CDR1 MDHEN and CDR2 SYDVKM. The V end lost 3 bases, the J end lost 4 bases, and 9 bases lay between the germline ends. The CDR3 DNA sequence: TGTGCCAGCAGTTTTACGGCCAGTAATGAAAAACTGTTTTTT. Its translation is CASSFTASNEKLFF. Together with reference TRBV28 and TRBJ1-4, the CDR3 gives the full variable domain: DVKVTQSSRYLVKRTGEKVFLECVQDMDHENMFWYRQDPGLGLRLIYFSYDVKMKEKGDIPEGYSVSREKKERFSLILESASTNQTSMYLCASSFTASNEKLFFGSGTQLSVL.

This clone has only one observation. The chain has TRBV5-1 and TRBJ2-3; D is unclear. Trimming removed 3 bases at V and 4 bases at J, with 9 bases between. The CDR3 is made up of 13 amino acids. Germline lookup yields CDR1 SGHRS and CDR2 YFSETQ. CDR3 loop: CASSSFRADTQYF. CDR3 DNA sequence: TGCGCCAGCAGCTCCTTCCGGGCAGATACGCAGTATTTT. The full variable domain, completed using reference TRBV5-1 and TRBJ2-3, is KAGVTQTPRYLIKTRGQQVTLSCSPISGHRSVSWYQQTPGQGLQFLFEYFSETQRNKGNFPGRFSGRQFSNSRSEMNVSTLELGDSALYLCASSSFRADTQYFGPGTRLTVL.

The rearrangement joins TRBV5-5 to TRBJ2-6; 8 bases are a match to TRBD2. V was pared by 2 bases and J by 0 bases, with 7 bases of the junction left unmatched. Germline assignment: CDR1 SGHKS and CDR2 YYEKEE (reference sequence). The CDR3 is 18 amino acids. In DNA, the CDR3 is TGTGCCAGCAGCTTATGGACTAGCTCCGACTCTGGGGCCAACGTCCTGACTTTC. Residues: CASSLWTSSDSGANVLTF.

CDR3 DNA: TGTGCCAGCAGATCGCAGGGGGGCGAGCAGTACTTC. As protein: CASRSQGGEQYF. The chain employs TRBV6-5 and TRBJ2-7; possible D gene TRBD1, 7 bases. The CDR3 covers 12 residues. Per the germline V gene, CDR1 is MNHEY and CDR2 is SVGAGI. The germline V and J ends were trimmed by 6 bases and 6 bases, with 12 bases remaining between them.

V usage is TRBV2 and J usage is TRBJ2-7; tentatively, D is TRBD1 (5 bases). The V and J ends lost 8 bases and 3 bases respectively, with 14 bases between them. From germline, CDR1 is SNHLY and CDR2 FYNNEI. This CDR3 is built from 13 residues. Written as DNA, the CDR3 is TGTGCCAGCTCAATTTACAGGCTCTACGAGCAGTACTTC. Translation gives CASSIYRLYEQYF.

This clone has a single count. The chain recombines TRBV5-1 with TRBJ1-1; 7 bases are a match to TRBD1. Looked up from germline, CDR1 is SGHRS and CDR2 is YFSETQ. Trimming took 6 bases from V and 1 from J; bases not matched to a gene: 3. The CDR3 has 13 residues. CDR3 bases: TGCGCCAGCAAGAACAGGGGGAACACTGAAGCTTTCTTT. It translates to CASKNRGNTEAFF.

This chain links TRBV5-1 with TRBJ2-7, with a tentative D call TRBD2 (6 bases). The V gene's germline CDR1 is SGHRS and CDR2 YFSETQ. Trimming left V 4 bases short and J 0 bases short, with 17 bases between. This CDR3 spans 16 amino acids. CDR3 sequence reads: CASSMEGQGGSYEQYF. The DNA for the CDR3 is TGCGCCAGCAGCATGGAGGGGCAGGGTGGCTCCTACGAGCAGTACTTC.

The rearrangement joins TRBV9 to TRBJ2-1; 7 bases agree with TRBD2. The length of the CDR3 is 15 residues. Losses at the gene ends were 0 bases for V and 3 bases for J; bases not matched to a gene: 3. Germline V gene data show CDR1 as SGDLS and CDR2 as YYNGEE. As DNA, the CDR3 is TGTGCCAGCAGCGTAGAGGCGGGAGTCTACAATGAGCAGTTCTTC. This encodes CASSVEAGVYNEQFF.

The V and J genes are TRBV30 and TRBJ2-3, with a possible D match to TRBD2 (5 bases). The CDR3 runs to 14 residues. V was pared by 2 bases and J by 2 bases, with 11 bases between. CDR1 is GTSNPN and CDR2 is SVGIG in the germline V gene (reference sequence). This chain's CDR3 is CAWSLAGITDTQYF. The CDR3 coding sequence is TGTGCCTGGAGTTTGGCGGGTATCACAGATACGCAGTATTTT.

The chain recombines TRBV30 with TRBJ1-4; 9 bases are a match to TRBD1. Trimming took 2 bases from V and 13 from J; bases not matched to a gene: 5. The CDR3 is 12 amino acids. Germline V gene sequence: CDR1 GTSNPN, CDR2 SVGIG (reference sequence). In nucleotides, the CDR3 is TGTGCCTGGAGTACCTGGACAGGGGTACTGTTTTTT. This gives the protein CAWSTWTGVLFF.

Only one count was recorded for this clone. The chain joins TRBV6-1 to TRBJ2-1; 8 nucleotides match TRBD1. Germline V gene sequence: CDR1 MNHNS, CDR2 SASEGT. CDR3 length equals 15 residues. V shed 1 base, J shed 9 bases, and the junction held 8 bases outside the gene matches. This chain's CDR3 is CASSEGQGHEGEQFF. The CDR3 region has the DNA TGTGCCAGCAGTGAAGGACAGGGGCATGAGGGTGAGCAGTTCTTC.

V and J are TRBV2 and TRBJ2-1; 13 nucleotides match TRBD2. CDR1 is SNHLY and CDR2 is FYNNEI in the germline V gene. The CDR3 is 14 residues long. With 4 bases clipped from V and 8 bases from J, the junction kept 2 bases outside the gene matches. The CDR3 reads CASSGTSGSYEQFF. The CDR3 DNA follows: TGTGCCAGCAGTGGGACTAGCGGGAGCTATGAGCAGTTCTTC.

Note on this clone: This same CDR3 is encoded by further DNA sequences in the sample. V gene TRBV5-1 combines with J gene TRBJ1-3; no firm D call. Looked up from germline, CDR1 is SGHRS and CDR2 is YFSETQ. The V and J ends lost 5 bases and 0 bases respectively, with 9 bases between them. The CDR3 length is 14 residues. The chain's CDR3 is CASRDSSSGNTIYF. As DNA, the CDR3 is TGCGCCAGCAGGGACTCCAGCTCTGGAAACACCATATATTTT.

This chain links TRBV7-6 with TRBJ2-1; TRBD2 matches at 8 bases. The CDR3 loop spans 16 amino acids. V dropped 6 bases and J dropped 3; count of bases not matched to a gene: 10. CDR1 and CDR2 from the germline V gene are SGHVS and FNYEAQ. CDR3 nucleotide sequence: TGTGCCAGCAGTCCTAGCCCGGGAGGGTTCTACAATGAGCAGTTCTTC. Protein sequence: CASSPSPGGFYNEQFF.

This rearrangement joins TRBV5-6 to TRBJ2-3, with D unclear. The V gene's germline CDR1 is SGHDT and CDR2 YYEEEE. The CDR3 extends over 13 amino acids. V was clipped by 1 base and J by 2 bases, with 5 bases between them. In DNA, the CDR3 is TGTGCCAGCAGCTTGCAGGTCACAGATACGCAGTATTTT. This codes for CASSLQVTDTQYF.

This CDR3 reads CASSFIQPGRTPGFYGYTF. Written as DNA, the CDR3 is TGTGCCAGCAGCTTCATTCAGCCCGGTAGGACCCCTGGATTCTATGGCTACACCTTC. J is TRBJ1-2 and V is TRBV7-2, with D unresolved. CDR1 is SGHTA and CDR2 is FQGNSA in the germline V gene. The length of the CDR3 is 19 residues. The V end lost 3 bases, the J end lost 4 bases, and 27 bases lay between the germline ends.

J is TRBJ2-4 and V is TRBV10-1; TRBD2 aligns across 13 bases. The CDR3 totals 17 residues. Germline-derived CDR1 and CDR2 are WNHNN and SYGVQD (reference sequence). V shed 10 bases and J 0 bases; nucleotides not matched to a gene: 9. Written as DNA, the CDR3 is TGCGCCACCCGGCGGGGACTAGCGGGATTAGCCAAAAACATTCAGTACTTC. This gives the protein CATRRGLAGLAKNIQYF.

As DNA, the CDR3 is TGTGCCAGCAGTTTAGCGGGAGTTCGGAATGAGCAGTTCTTC. The encoded protein is CASSLAGVRNEQFF. The J gene is TRBJ2-1, the V gene TRBV28; 7 nucleotides align to TRBD2. CDR1 is MDHEN, CDR2 SYDVKM, per germline. V shed 2 bases, J shed 7 bases, and the junction held 5 bases outside the gene matches. This CDR3 comprises 14 residues.